This T cell receptor beta chain derives from a study of T cell clonotyping in hematopoietic cell transplantation. On the study more broadly: Cytoreduction preceded collection of pretransplant recipient samples. Findings and limits, study-wide: Recipient TCR diversity dropped after transplant; expanded clonotypes rose from day 30 to 180.

Regarding time point: recipient sample about 28 days before transplant, after cytoreduction. Recipient blood drawn about 28 days pretransplant and days 30, 100, 180 after. The trim removed 5 bases at V and 1 base at J, leaving 6 bases unmatched. The CDR3 runs to 14 residues. The germline CDR1 and CDR2 sequences are SQVTM and ANQGSEA. Profiling relied on immunoSEQ multiplex PCR, and the TCRdb table lists in-frame clones only, not all of them. The sample has about 45,000 clones, roughly 80% seen once. This clone is medium-sized by share. What it binds is not known. The input for sequencing was peripheral blood mononuclear cells, taken before stem cell transplant. The receptor was isolated from a man aged 60-69 years with myelodysplastic syndrome. Some clones in this sample may be carry-over from other donors' samples. The J gene is TRBJ1-1, the V gene TRBV29-1; 8 nucleotides match TRBD1. The CDR3 spells CSVQTGGGNTEAFF. The CDR3 nucleotides read TGCAGCGTTCAAACAGGGGGTGGGAACACTGAAGCTTTCTTT.